This TCR beta chain was recorded in a study of robustness of blood B and T cell sequencing (dated 2018 in TCRdb). For context, the study as a whole: The goal of the study was to figure out the amount of peripheral blood required to reliably characterize the TCRbeta and IgG repertoires of an individual. In each of the ten independently drawn blood samples, TCRbeta and IgG repertoires were quantified. Two replicate TCRbeta cDNA libraries were prepared from one shared RNA pool from a single 10 ml draw, serving as technical replicates.

Remarks on this clonotype: This receptor's antigen is unknown. No quality values exist for individual bases; no much larger clone is one base distant.

Broad study findings and their caveats: The TCRbeta rarefaction curves did not fully level off, which suggests either under-sequencing or many low-abundance clonotypes. EDTA tubes required immediate fractionation, limiting use in multi-site collections. When 3 or 4 tubes (roughly 28-45 ml blood) were combined, saturation was approached in coverage of the top 10,000 TCRbeta clonotypes. Of the top 10,000 TCRbeta clonotypes in one technical replicate library, roughly 95% were also found in the other technical replicate library. Evidence of cross-contamination, likely caused by batch processing, was seen in one pair of TCRbeta libraries, and the UMI-sequence pairs shared between the two libraries were removed. Every single 10 ml sample contained the 1,000 most abundant TCRbeta clonotypes from the pooled draws. No improvement in the overlap of rare TCRbeta clonotypes was observed when tubes were pooled, implying that much larger blood volumes would be needed for rare TCRbeta clonotypes to be captured.

mRNA, which captures expressed receptors, was used instead of genomic DNA for quantification of TCRbeta repertoires. Leukocytes from the buffy coat were collected into Trizol, and RNA was extracted using the Direct-zol RNA MiniPrep Plus kit with no cell sorting. EDTA blood tubes were spun right away at 4 degrees C to separate plasma, buffy coat and red blood cells. The CDR3 runs 13 amino acids, cysteine and phenylalanine included. Only the CDR3 part of the read is kept: 39 bases, read in frame from the first base. CDR1 SGHVS and CDR2 FNYEAQ are derived from the germline V gene. V is clipped by 5 bases and J by 3 bases, and the sequence between their germline boundaries is 7 bases long. Libraries were prepared through PCR. This sample was sequenced with an Illumina MiSeq. cDNA was made using SMARTScribe reverse transcriptase and a 5' template-switch oligo that added a universal priming site. The template-switch oligo carried a 12-nucleotide random unique molecular identifier (UMI) that tagged each cDNA molecule. Chain-specific reverse primers targeted TCRbeta transcripts during reverse transcription. Residual template-switch adapters were removed by uracil DNA glycosylase treatment, and cDNA was purified using a Qiagen MinElute kit. For the first PCR, KAPA HiFi HotStart ReadyMix was used for around 25 cycles, with amplification split across four 50 ul reactions containing step-out primers. Before further amplification, first-round PCR products were gel-purified. Illumina Nextera adapters were added in a second 8-cycle PCR, after which libraries were purified and pooled. The UMI barcode for each TCRbeta molecule was captured by a 50-nucleotide 5' read. As for the authors' bioinformatics: Reads were grouped by UMI into consensus reads using the MIGEC toolkit. PEAR was used to merge forward and reverse consensus reads, producing the final reads. Identical UMI-sequence pairs found in more than one library were treated as cross-sample contamination and removed by a custom decontamination script. V(D)J assignment and CDR3 extraction were performed with MIGMAP, a wrapper around IgBLAST. A TCR clonotype was defined by an identical V gene, J gene and CDR3 amino acid sequence; no sequencing was done for CDR1 and CDR2. Using fastp at Q25 and MiXCR, TCRdb reprocessed the public reads and kept productive beta chains. Rows with a matching CDR3 protein are joined into one entry that keeps the most common DNA and genes. The V and J calls and clone size are TCRdb's, not the authors'. A total of several hundred distinct CDR3 sequences appear in this sample, 60% to 80% of them only once. The top ten clonotypes cover roughly two fifths of the sample.

This receptor chain uses TRBV7-6 and TRBJ2-2; no D segment can be confidently identified. Source material: peripheral blood. The TCR originated in a human donor in good health. The CDR3 in this case is CASSLGDTGELFF. The bases read TGTGCCAGCAGCCTTGGGGACACCGGGGAGCTGTTTTTT.